The 29 T cell receptor beta chains below all came from one sample that was sequenced in a study of identical twins. TCRdb recomputed calls from the 5' RACE reads with MiXCR, one row per CDR3 protein. This table holds roughly 750,000 distinct CDR3 sequences, roughly 20% found once. The data were also submitted as part of a second study, on T cells expressing NK-cell markers.

The material sequenced was PBMCs. The receptors originated from a woman between 18 and 30 years old in good health.

The rearrangement links TRBV20-1 to TRBJ2-7, with D unresolved. Germline CDR1 reads DFQATT; CDR2 reads SNEGSKA (reference sequence). The CDR3 is 13 amino acids. V was shortened by 3 bases and J by 3 bases, with 12 bases between the two germline ends. The CDR3 DNA follows: TGCAGTGCTAGTCGGCCAGCGAACTACGAGCAGTACTTC. It is translated as CSASRPANYEQYF.

The chain carries TRBV29-1 and TRBJ2-7; no clear D. V dropped 6 bases and J dropped 0 bases, with 9 bases sitting between them. Germline CDR1 and CDR2: SQVTM and ANQGSEA. The CDR3 sequence is 12 residues long. CDR3 sequence reads: CSVSSVSYEQYF. The CDR3 region has the DNA TGCAGCGTATCGTCCGTCTCCTACGAGCAGTACTTC.

V usage is TRBV4-3 and J usage is TRBJ2-7; perhaps TRBD2 as D (5 bases). Germline-derived CDR1 and CDR2 are LGHNA and YSLEER. This CDR3 is built from 10 residues. The V end was cut by 8 bases, the J end by 7 bases, with 9 bases between. This CDR3 is CASARGEQYF. CDR3 DNA: TGCGCCAGCGCTCGCGGGGAGCAGTACTTC.

In its sample, this clonotype was seen many times. This chain joins TRBV7-2 and TRBJ2-3; TRBD2 agrees at 7 bases. CDR1 SGHTA and CDR2 FQGNSA come from the germline V gene. This CDR3 region has 14 residues. The junction had 4 bases not matched to a gene; V was cut back by 5 bases and J by 2 bases. CDR3 protein: CASSPSGNTDTQYF. The CDR3 DNA is TGTGCCAGCAGCCCGAGCGGGAACACAGATACGCAGTATTTT.

This clonotype has more than one count but fewer than ten. The chain carries TRBV5-1 and TRBJ1-1; tentative D call: TRBD1 (6 bases). The germline V and J ends were trimmed by 4 bases and 4 bases, with 17 bases remaining between them. The CDR3 loop spans 15 amino acids. Germline CDR1 reads SGHRS; CDR2 reads YFSETQ. The CDR3 loop is CASSEDPGAGTEAFF. CDR3 nucleotide sequence: TGCGCCAGCAGCGAAGATCCAGGGGCGGGCACTGAAGCTTTCTTT.

The chain links TRBV5-5 to TRBJ1-6; D remains unclear. The CDR3 is made up of 16 amino acids. CDR1 is SGHKS, CDR2 YYEKEE, per germline (reference sequence). Trimming shortened V by 4 bases and J by 7 bases, and 18 bases separated the two germline ends. The CDR3 region has the DNA TGTGCCAGCAGCCAAGTCGCCGACAACCGGAATTCACCCCTCCACTTT. This encodes CASSQVADNRNSPLHF. Based on the CDR3 plus reference TRBV5-5 and TRBJ1-6, the full variable domain is DAGVTQSPTHLIKTRGQQVTLRCSPISGHKSVSWYQQVLGQGPQFIFQYYEKEERGRGNFPDRFSARQFPNYSSELNVNALLLGDSALYLCASSQVADNRNSPLHFGNGTRLTVT.

The chain couples TRBV10-3 to TRBJ2-7; the D gene is possibly TRBD1 (5 bases). V was pared by 4 bases and J by 7 bases, with 14 bases between. Germline values: CDR1 ENHRY, CDR2 SYGVKD. This CDR3 has 13 amino acids. CDR3 sequence reads: CAISGGAFTEQYF. CDR3 bases: TGTGCCATCAGTGGGGGCGCCTTTACGGAGCAGTACTTC.

The V call is TRBV7-9, the J call TRBJ2-7, with TRBD2 as a possible D gene (5 bases). V was shortened by 7 bases and J by 3 bases, with 16 bases between the two germline ends. Germline CDR1 SEHNR, CDR2 FQNEAQ (reference sequence). The CDR3 has 14 amino acids. In nucleotides, the CDR3 is TGTGCCAGCAACGAACTAGAGGTGTACTACGAGCAGTACTTC. It encodes CASNELEVYYEQYF.

This clonotype was seen at least ten times. The junction and the germline gene differ at one end; a read error may be behind it. The gene calls are TRBV5-1 and TRBJ2-7; 7 bases line up with TRBD1. From germline, CDR1 is SGHRS and CDR2 YFSETQ. The CDR3 is 13 residues long. DNA of the CDR3: TGTGCCAGCAGTCTCGACAGGGTCTACGAGCAGTACTTC. Residues: CASSLDRVYEQYF. The entire variable domain, with the rest obtained from reference TRBV5-1 and TRBJ2-7, is as follows: KAGVTQTPRYLIKTRGQQVTLSCSPISGHRSVSWYQQTPGQGLQFLFEYFSETQRNKGNFPGRFSGRQFSNSRSEMNVSTLELGDSALYLCASSLDRVYEQYFGPGTRLTVT.

This clonotype turned up a few times. The chain links TRBV6-5 to TRBJ2-3; TRBD1 agrees at 10 bases. With 0 bases clipped from V and 4 bases from J, the junction kept 4 bases outside the gene matches. The CDR3 has 16 residues. Germline values: CDR1 MNHEY, CDR2 SVGAGI. CDR3 protein: CASSYSVDRGSDTQYF. The CDR3 coding sequence is TGTGCCAGCAGTTACTCCGTGGACAGGGGGTCAGATACGCAGTATTTT.

This clonotype has only one observation. V gene TRBV28 combines with J gene TRBJ2-5; TRBD2 agrees at 8 bases. Germline CDR1 is MDHEN and CDR2 is SYDVKM. This CDR3 spans 14 amino acids. The V gene end was trimmed by 8 bases and the J gene end by 6 bases; junction bases not matched to a gene: 11. The DNA for the CDR3 is TGTGCCAGCGGAGCCGGGGGGGCCTTAAAGACCCAGTACTTC. As protein: CASGAGGALKTQYF. Drawing the rest from reference TRBV28 and TRBJ2-5, the complete variable domain is DVKVTQSSRYLVKRTGEKVFLECVQDMDHENMFWYRQDPGLGLRLIYFSYDVKMKEKGDIPEGYSVSREKKERFSLILESASTNQTSMYLCASGAGGALKTQYFGPGTRLLVL.

V gene TRBV7-2 combines with J gene TRBJ2-1; 13 nucleotides agree with TRBD2. J lost 6 bases, V lost 6 bases, and 5 bases had no gene match. The CDR3 has 15 amino acids. Per germline, CDR1 SGHTA and CDR2 FQGNSA. CDR3 sequence reads: CASRLGLAGRNEQFF. The CDR3 DNA sequence: TGTGCCAGCAGATTGGGACTAGCGGGACGCAATGAGCAGTTCTTC. Full variable domain (rest looked up from reference TRBV7-2 and TRBJ2-1): GAGVSQSPSNKVTEKGKDVELRCDPISGHTALYWYRQSLGQGLEFLIYFQGNSAPDKSGLPSDRFSAERTGGSVSTLTIQRTQQEDSAVYLCASRLGLAGRNEQFFGPGTRLTVL.

The rearrangement links TRBV9 to TRBJ2-3; D gene uncertain. Trimming pared 0 bases from V and 8 bases from J, leaving 13 bases between. Per germline, CDR1 SGDLS and CDR2 YYNGEE. CDR3 size: 14 residues. The CDR3 DNA reads TGTGCCAGCAGCGTAGATGGGCTCCCACCTACGCAGTATTTT. It yields the protein CASSVDGLPPTQYF.

The gene calls are TRBV12-3 or TRBV12-4 and TRBJ2-5; D remains unclear. The CDR3 is 14 residues long. The V end lost 3 bases, the J end lost 6 bases, and 14 bases lay between the germline ends. The DNA for the CDR3 is TGTGCCAGCAGTTTCCGGGCGCCTCGACAGACCCAGTACTTC. Its protein is CASSFRAPRQTQYF.

This chain uses TRBV29-1 with TRBJ2-2, with 8 bases aligning to TRBD2. V was clipped by 5 bases and J by 0 bases; unmatched bases: 5. Germline lookup yields CDR1 SQVTM and CDR2 ANQGSEA. This CDR3 is 15 amino acids long. In nucleotides, the CDR3 is TGCAGCGTTCGGGGGGGAGGGACGAACACCGGGGAGCTGTTTTTT. This translates into CSVRGGGTNTGELFF.

The V gene is TRBV5-1, the J gene TRBJ2-3, with 9 bases fitting TRBD2. Germline V gives CDR1 SGHRS, CDR2 YFSETQ. The CDR3 is made up of 16 amino acids. The J segment lost 3 bases and the V segment lost 4 bases, leaving 9 bases of the junction unmatched. The CDR3 nucleotides read TGCGCCAGCAGCCCCACCGGGACTAGCCCAACAGATACGCAGTATTTT. Translating it yields CASSPTGTSPTDTQYF.

The chain recombines TRBV7-9 with TRBJ2-5; D may be TRBD1 or TRBD2 (5 bases each). CDR3 length: 16 amino acids. V dropped 5 bases and J dropped 1 base, with 17 bases sitting between them. CDR1 is SEHNR, CDR2 FQNEAQ, per germline (reference sequence). For the CDR3, the DNA is TGTGCCAGCAGCCCAGGGACGTCGCCGGGCCAAGAGACCCAGTACTTC. The encoded protein is CASSPGTSPGQETQYF. Full variable domain (remainder filled in from reference TRBV7-9 and TRBJ2-5): DTGVSQNPRHKITKRGQNVTFRCDPISEHNRLYWYRQTLGQGPEFLTYFQNEAQLEKSRLLSDRFSAERPKGSFSTLEIQRTEQGDSAMYLCASSPGTSPGQETQYFGPGTRLLVL.

This clonotype has a count of ten or more. The chain carries TRBV12-3 or TRBV12-4 and TRBJ2-1, with D perhaps TRBD1 (5 bases). This CDR3 contains 12 residues. V was cut by 2 bases and J by 7 bases, with 6 bases left in between. The CDR3 loop reads CASSLSGNEQFF. CDR3 DNA sequence: TGTGCCAGCAGTTTATCAGGGAATGAGCAGTTCTTC.

The V call is TRBV7-9, the J call TRBJ2-7; perhaps TRBD1 as D (6 bases). The CDR3 has 16 amino acids. Germline CDR1 and CDR2: SEHNR and FQNEAQ (reference sequence). Trimming took 3 bases from V and 3 from J, leaving 18 bases between them. The CDR3 spells CASSLVGTPLLYEQYF. The DNA for the CDR3 is TGTGCCAGCAGCTTGGTAGGGACACCCCTCCTCTACGAGCAGTACTTC.

This clonotype occurred a few times. The chain is built from TRBV4-1 and TRBJ2-4; D is perhaps TRBD1 or TRBD2 (5 bases each). Germline V lookup: CDR1 MGHRA, CDR2 YSYEKL. The CDR3 sequence is 19 residues long. Trimming shortened V by 4 bases and J by 0 bases, and 22 bases separated the two germline ends. In nucleotides, the CDR3 is TGCGCCAGCAGCCTAAGGGACCCGGTCGAATTAATAGCCAAAAACATTCAGTACTTC. Amino acids: CASSLRDPVELIAKNIQYF.

Many counts were recorded for this clonotype. The chain is built from TRBV29-1 and TRBJ2-3; tentative D call: TRBD1 (6 bases). V was trimmed by 8 bases and J by 2 bases, leaving 17 bases between them. The CDR3 runs 14 residues. CDR1 and CDR2 from the germline V gene are SQVTM and ANQGSEA. The CDR3 DNA sequence: TGCAGCACCTTCCGGGACACCAACACAGATACGCAGTATTTT. It is translated as CSTFRDTNTDTQYF.

V usage is TRBV3-1 and J usage is TRBJ2-1, with D perhaps being TRBD1 or TRBD2 (5 bases each). V lost 1 base, J lost 9 bases, and 13 bases lay in between. The CDR3 sequence is 14 residues long. The germline CDR1 and CDR2 sequences are LGHDT and YNNKEL (reference sequence). CDR3: CASSQAPTGGEQFF. CDR3 sequence (DNA): TGTGCCAGCAGCCAAGCCCCGACTGGGGGTGAGCAGTTCTTC.

In this sample, this clonotype turned up a few times. The rearrangement links TRBV20-1 to TRBJ2-7; 7 positions agree with TRBD2. CDR1 DFQATT and CDR2 SNEGSKA come from the germline V gene (reference sequence). CDR3 length: 13 residues. The trim removed 8 bases at V and 4 bases at J, leaving 11 bases unmatched. In DNA, the CDR3 is TGCAGTTCCTTGGGCGGGGGTGCTTACGAGCAGTACTTC. Protein sequence: CSSLGGGAYEQYF.

This clonotype was counted between two and nine times. The genes are TRBV28 and TRBJ2-1; D remains unclear. The CDR3 runs to 14 residues. V shed 6 bases and J shed 1 base, with 10 bases lying between them. CDR1 and CDR2 from the germline V gene are MDHEN and SYDVKM. The CDR3 reads CASRFQGSYNEQFF. The CDR3 DNA follows: TGTGCCAGCAGATTCCAAGGGTCCTACAATGAGCAGTTCTTC.

The V and J genes are TRBV7-2 and TRBJ2-1; D is perhaps TRBD1 (5 bases). CDR1 is SGHTA, CDR2 FQGNSA, per germline. V was cut by 1 base and J by 6 bases, with 13 bases left in between. This CDR3 contains 15 residues. CDR3 sequence: CASSLGGWGPNEQFF. DNA of the CDR3: TGTGCCAGCAGCTTAGGGGGCTGGGGTCCCAATGAGCAGTTCTTC.

In this sample, this clonotype turned up a few times. V usage is TRBV11-3 and J usage is TRBJ2-3, with D maybe TRBD2 (7 bases). Looked up from germline, CDR1 is SGHNT and CDR2 is YENEEA. Trimming took off 1 base at V and 3 bases at J, with 20 bases between the two ends. The CDR3 loop spans 18 amino acids. The CDR3 DNA reads as TGTGCCAGCAGCTTAGTAGTGAGGGGGGGAGATCCGACAGATACGCAGTATTTT. It specifies CASSLVVRGGDPTDTQYF.

The chain's CDR3 is CASRGTGTYEQYF. The CDR3 DNA sequence: TGTGCCAGCAGGGGGACAGGGACCTACGAGCAGTACTTC. The chain couples TRBV12-3 or TRBV12-4 to TRBJ2-7; 9 bases map to TRBD1. The CDR3 covers 13 residues. V gave up 6 bases and J gave up 2 bases; unmatched junction bases: 2.

The genes are TRBV6-5 and TRBJ2-5; 13 bases match TRBD2. V shed 4 bases and J 5 bases; nucleotides not matched to a gene: 4. CDR3 size: 15 residues. From germline, CDR1 is MNHEY and CDR2 SVGAGI. CDR3 DNA: TGTGCCAGCAGTTCACTAGCGGGAGGGTATGAGACCCAGTACTTC. Translation gives CASSSLAGGYETQYF.

This clonotype was recorded a few times. The rearrangement joins TRBV10-3 to TRBJ1-5; tentatively, D is TRBD1 (5 bases). The CDR3 totals 15 residues. The V and J ends lost 2 bases and 2 bases respectively, with 10 bases between them. The germline V gene has CDR1 ENHRY and CDR2 SYGVKD. The CDR3 DNA reads as TGTGCCATCAGTGAGGGGGCTCCGGGCAATCAGCCCCAGCATTTT. It translates to CAISEGAPGNQPQHF.